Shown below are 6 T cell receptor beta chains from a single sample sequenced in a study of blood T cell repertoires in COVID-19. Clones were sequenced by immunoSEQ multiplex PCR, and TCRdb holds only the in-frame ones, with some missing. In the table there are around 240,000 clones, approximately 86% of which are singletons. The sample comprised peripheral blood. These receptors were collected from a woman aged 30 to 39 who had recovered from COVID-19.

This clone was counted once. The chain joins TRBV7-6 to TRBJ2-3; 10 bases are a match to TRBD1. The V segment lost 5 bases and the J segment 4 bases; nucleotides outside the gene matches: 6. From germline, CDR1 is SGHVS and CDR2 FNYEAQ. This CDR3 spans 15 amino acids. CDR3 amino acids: CASSARQGAADTQYF. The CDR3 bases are TGTGCCAGCAGCGCACGACAGGGGGCCGCAGATACGCAGTATTTT.

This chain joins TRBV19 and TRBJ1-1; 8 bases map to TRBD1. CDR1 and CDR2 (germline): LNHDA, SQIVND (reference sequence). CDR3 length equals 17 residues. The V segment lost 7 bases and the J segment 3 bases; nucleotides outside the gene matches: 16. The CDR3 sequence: CASIPWDRIGVDTEAFF. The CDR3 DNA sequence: TGTGCCAGTATACCTTGGGACAGGATAGGGGTGGACACTGAAGCTTTCTTT.

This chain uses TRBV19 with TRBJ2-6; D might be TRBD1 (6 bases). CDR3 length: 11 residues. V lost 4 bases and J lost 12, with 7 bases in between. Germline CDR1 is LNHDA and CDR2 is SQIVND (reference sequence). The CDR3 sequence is CASSTGVVLTF. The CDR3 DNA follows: TGTGCCAGTAGTACAGGGGTCGTCCTGACTTTC.

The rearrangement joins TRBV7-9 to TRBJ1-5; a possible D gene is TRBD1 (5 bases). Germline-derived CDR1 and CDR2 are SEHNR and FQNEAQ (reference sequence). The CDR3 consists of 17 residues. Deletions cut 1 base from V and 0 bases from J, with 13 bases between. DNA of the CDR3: TGTGCCAGCAGCTTAGAACAGGCCACTTATAGCAATCAGCCCCAGCATTTT. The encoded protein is CASSLEQATYSNQPQHF. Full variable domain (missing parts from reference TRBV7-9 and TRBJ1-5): DTGVSQNPRHKITKRGQNVTFRCDPISEHNRLYWYRQTLGQGPEFLTYFQNEAQLEKSRLLSDRFSAERPKGSFSTLEIQRTEQGDSAMYLCASSLEQATYSNQPQHFGDGTRLSIL.

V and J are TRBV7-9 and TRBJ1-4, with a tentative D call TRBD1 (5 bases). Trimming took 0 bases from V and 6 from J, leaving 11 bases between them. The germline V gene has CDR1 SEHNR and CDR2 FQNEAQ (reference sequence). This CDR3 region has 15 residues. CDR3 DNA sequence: TGTGCCAGCAGCTTAGCTGGAGGGGTAGATGAAAAACTGTTTTTT. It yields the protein CASSLAGGVDEKLFF.

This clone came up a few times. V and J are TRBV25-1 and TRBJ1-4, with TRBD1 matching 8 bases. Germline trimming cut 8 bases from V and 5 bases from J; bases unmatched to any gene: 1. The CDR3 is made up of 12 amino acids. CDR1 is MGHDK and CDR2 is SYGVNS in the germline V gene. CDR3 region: CASRDRNEKLFF. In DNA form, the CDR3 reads TGTGCCAGCCGGGACAGGAATGAAAAACTGTTTTTT.